Listed below are T cell receptor beta chains from one sample, sequenced in a study of spatial heterogeneity in lung cancer. TCRdb passed the 5' RACE reads through MiXCR, listing each CDR3 protein once. The sample yields 40,000 to 55,000 distinct CDR3 sequences, roughly 13% seen once. The sequenced sample was PBMCs, obtained at surgery. These receptors originate from a male donor with early-stage non-small cell lung cancer. Each CDR3 is given with its conserved first and last residue. D genes are given only for firm matches. Not every row has a clone size; where given, it reads once, few, many or a size class.

V	D	size	J	CDR3	DNA
TRBV6-2/TRBV6-3	TRBD2	few	TRBJ2-4	CASSYAGVAKNIQYF	TGTGCCAGCAGTTACGCGGGAGTGGCCAAAAACATTCAGTACTTC
TRBV5-1	NA	NA	TRBJ2-1	CASREGGNEQFF	TGCGCCAGCAGAGAGGGGGGTAATGAGCAGTTCTTC
TRBV28	TRBD2	few	TRBJ2-7	CASSVEGLAGYEQYF	TGTGCCAGCAGCGTCGAAGGACTAGCGGGCTACGAGCAGTACTTC
TRBV20-1	NA	NA	TRBJ1-1	CSTPPRQDKNTEAFF	TGCAGTACCCCCCCCAGACAGGATAAGAACACTGAAGCTTTCTTT
TRBV6-1	TRBD1	once	TRBJ1-1	CASSEGQGIGNTEAFF	TGTGCCAGCAGTGAAGGACAGGGGATTGGGAACACTGAAGCTTTCTTT
TRBV6-1	NA	many	TRBJ2-1	CASSEMGNEQFF	TGTGCCAGCAGTGAGATGGGTAATGAGCAGTTCTTC
TRBV7-2	TRBD2	few	TRBJ2-3	CASSPQTSGRIDTQYF	TGTGCCAGCAGCCCCCAGACTAGCGGGAGAATAGATACGCAGTATTTT
TRBV9	NA	many	TRBJ2-7	CASSPDSYYEQYF	TGTGCCAGCAGCCCGGACAGCTACTACGAGCAGTACTTC
TRBV18	NA	few	TRBJ1-6	CASSPTTDYNSPLHF	TGTGCCAGCTCACCGACCACGGATTATAATTCACCCCTCCACTTT
TRBV29-1	TRBD1	NA	TRBJ1-4	CSVEELRTGSDEKLFF	TGCAGCGTTGAAGAACTGCGGACAGGCTCGGATGAAAAACTGTTTTTT
TRBV3-1	TRBD2	few	TRBJ2-5	CASSRRGEVTQYF	TGTGCCAGCAGCCGGCGGGGGGAAGTGACCCAGTACTTC
TRBV7-9	NA	few	TRBJ2-1	CASQRDNGEQFF	TGTGCCTCCCAAAGAGATAATGGAGAGCAGTTCTTC
TRBV20-1	TRBD2	few	TRBJ2-3	CSARSSGGATDTQYF	TGCAGTGCTAGGTCTAGCGGGGGGGCCACTGATACGCAGTATTTT